This is a list of T cell receptor beta chains from one sample in a study of regulatory T cells in long-lasting Graves disease. Each CDR3 protein gets one entry after TCRdb re-called the multiplex PCR reads with MiXCR. This table has under 500,000 distinct CDR3 sequences, roughly 20% appearing once. This sample comprised peripheral blood mononuclear cells (PBMCs), obtained when the disease was refractory, from a patient treated with antithyroid drugs. The origin of the receptors is a female donor with Graves disease. Each CDR3 is given with its conserved first and last residue. D genes are given only for firm matches. Rows may omit the clone size; those that give it use once, few, many or a size class.

v_gene: TRBV12-3/TRBV12-4
d_gene: TRBD2
j_gene: TRBJ2-7
abundance: many
CDR3aa: CASSLALGTSGLYEQYF
CDR3nt: TGTGCCAGCAGTTTAGCGCTAGGGACTAGCGGACTCTACGAGCAGTACTTC

v_gene: TRBV6-2/TRBV6-3
d_gene: -
j_gene: TRBJ2-7
abundance: -
CDR3aa: CASSYSWYYEQYF
CDR3nt: TGTGCCAGCAGTTACTCGTGGTACTACGAGCAGTACTTC

v_gene: TRBV5-5
d_gene: -
j_gene: TRBJ2-7
abundance: -
CDR3aa: CASSFTGEAYEQYF
CDR3nt: TGTGCCAGCAGCTTTACAGGAGAGGCCTACGAGCAGTACTTC

v_gene: TRBV5-6
d_gene: -
j_gene: TRBJ1-5
abundance: few
CDR3aa: CASSSQGLEPQHF
CDR3nt: TGTGCCAGCAGTTCACAGGGTTTGGAGCCCCAGCATTTT

v_gene: TRBV5-4
d_gene: -
j_gene: TRBJ2-1
abundance: -
CDR3aa: CASSGQGQGYNEQFF
CDR3nt: TGTGCCAGCAGCGGGCAGGGGCAGGGGTACAATGAGCAGTTCTTC

v_gene: TRBV3-1
d_gene: -
j_gene: TRBJ1-1
abundance: few
CDR3aa: CASSQGAVRRSAEAFF
CDR3nt: TGTGCCAGCAGCCAAGGGGCAGTTCGTAGGTCTGCTGAAGCTTTCTTT

v_gene: TRBV2
d_gene: -
j_gene: TRBJ2-5
abundance: many
CDR3aa: CASSDDGEGETQYF
CDR3nt: TGTGCCAGCAGTGATGATGGCGAGGGGGAGACCCAGTACTTC

v_gene: TRBV7-8
d_gene: -
j_gene: TRBJ1-1
abundance: few
CDR3aa: CASSWGASEAFF
CDR3nt: TGTGCCAGCAGCTGGGGGGCGTCTGAAGCTTTCTTT

v_gene: TRBV20-1
d_gene: TRBD2
j_gene: TRBJ2-5
abundance: -
CDR3aa: CSARLAGGGETQYF
CDR3nt: TGCAGTGCGAGACTAGCGGGAGGTGGGGAGACCCAGTACTTC

v_gene: TRBV28
d_gene: -
j_gene: TRBJ1-6
abundance: many
CDR3aa: CASHFGGRRNSPLHF
CDR3nt: TGTGCCAGCCACTTCGGGGGGCGCAGAAATTCACCCCTCCACTTT

v_gene: TRBV7-9
d_gene: -
j_gene: TRBJ1-1
abundance: few
CDR3aa: CASSLGQTHVNTEAFF
CDR3nt: TGTGCCAGCAGCTTAGGACAGACACACGTAAACACTGAAGCTTTCTTT

v_gene: TRBV20-1
d_gene: TRBD1
j_gene: TRBJ1-1
abundance: many
CDR3aa: CSARKTGAGLATEAFF
CDR3nt: TGCAGTGCTAGGAAGACAGGGGCGGGTCTTGCCACTGAAGCTTTCTTT

v_gene: TRBV27
d_gene: TRBD2
j_gene: TRBJ2-7
abundance: many
CDR3aa: CASSLWTSGDYEQYF
CDR3nt: TGTGCCAGCAGTTTATGGACTAGCGGAGACTACGAGCAGTACTTC

v_gene: TRBV27
d_gene: -
j_gene: TRBJ2-3
abundance: -
CDR3aa: CASSFSGDTQYF
CDR3nt: TGTGCCAGCAGTTTTAGTGGGGATACGCAGTATTTT

v_gene: TRBV20-1
d_gene: -
j_gene: TRBJ1-5
abundance: -
CDR3aa: CSARTETNQPQHF
CDR3nt: TGCAGTGCCCGGACGGAGACCAATCAGCCCCAGCATTTT

v_gene: TRBV7-2
d_gene: TRBD1
j_gene: TRBJ2-7
abundance: many
CDR3aa: CASSPAEGALYEQYF
CDR3nt: TGTGCCAGCAGCCCAGCCGAGGGGGCCCTCTACGAGCAGTACTTC

v_gene: TRBV3-1
d_gene: -
j_gene: TRBJ2-7
abundance: few
CDR3aa: CASSQVAGGRYEQYF
CDR3nt: TGTGCCAGCAGCCAAGTTGCCGGGGGCCGCTACGAGCAGTACTTC

v_gene: TRBV6-4
d_gene: -
j_gene: TRBJ1-5
abundance: few
CDR3aa: CASSEGMGNQPQHF
CDR3nt: TGTGCCAGCAGTGAGGGGATGGGCAATCAGCCCCAGCATTTT

v_gene: TRBV28
d_gene: TRBD2
j_gene: TRBJ2-7
abundance: -
CDR3aa: CASSSATSLDEQYF
CDR3nt: TGTGCCAGCAGTTCGGCGACTAGCCTCGACGAGCAGTACTTC

v_gene: TRBV6-1
d_gene: TRBD2
j_gene: TRBJ2-1
abundance: few
CDR3aa: CASKASGYSSYNEQFF
CDR3nt: TGTGCCAGCAAGGCTAGCGGGTACAGCTCCTACAATGAGCAGTTCTTC

v_gene: TRBV6-1
d_gene: -
j_gene: TRBJ1-2
abundance: many
CDR3aa: CASSGTLTANYGYTF
CDR3nt: TGTGCCAGCAGTGGGACACTCACCGCTAACTATGGCTACACCTTC

v_gene: TRBV15
d_gene: -
j_gene: TRBJ1-6
abundance: few
CDR3aa: CATSRDPGGSPLHF
CDR3nt: TGTGCCACCAGCAGAGATCCGGGGGGTTCACCCCTCCACTTT

v_gene: TRBV19
d_gene: -
j_gene: TRBJ1-5
abundance: -
CDR3aa: CASSIDPNQPQHF
CDR3nt: TGTGCCAGTAGTATAGACCCCAATCAGCCCCAGCATTTT

v_gene: TRBV28
d_gene: -
j_gene: TRBJ1-5
abundance: -
CDR3aa: CANSLGMGNQPQHF
CDR3nt: TGTGCCAACAGTTTGGGGATGGGGAATCAGCCCCAGCATTTT

v_gene: TRBV18
d_gene: -
j_gene: TRBJ1-1
abundance: many
CDR3aa: CASSPQGQLNTEAFF
CDR3nt: TGTGCCAGCTCACCACAAGGACAACTGAACACTGAAGCTTTCTTT

v_gene: TRBV5-1
d_gene: TRBD1
j_gene: TRBJ2-7
abundance: few
CDR3aa: CASSRYRGQEYF
CDR3nt: TGCGCCAGCAGCAGGTACAGGGGGCAGGAGTACTTC

v_gene: TRBV27
d_gene: TRBD1
j_gene: TRBJ2-7
abundance: -
CDR3aa: CASRGEQGDYEQYF
CDR3nt: TGTGCCAGCAGGGGGGAACAGGGGGACTACGAGCAGTACTTC

v_gene: TRBV7-9
d_gene: -
j_gene: TRBJ2-7
abundance: -
CDR3aa: CASSSDTRMGSYEQYF
CDR3nt: TGTGCCAGCAGCTCGGACACCCGTATGGGCTCCTACGAGCAGTACTTC

v_gene: TRBV6-1
d_gene: TRBD1
j_gene: TRBJ2-7
abundance: many
CDR3aa: CATQRGLSYEQYF
CDR3nt: TGTGCCACCCAAAGGGGGCTCTCCTACGAGCAGTACTTC

v_gene: TRBV20-1
d_gene: TRBD2
j_gene: TRBJ2-7
abundance: few
CDR3aa: CSATASGRPYEQYF
CDR3nt: TGCAGTGCAACCGCTAGCGGGAGGCCCTACGAGCAGTACTTC

v_gene: TRBV5-1
d_gene: -
j_gene: TRBJ1-4
abundance: few
CDR3aa: CASSFQEPNEKLFF
CDR3nt: TGCGCCAGCAGCTTTCAGGAGCCCAATGAAAAACTGTTTTTT

v_gene: TRBV24-1
d_gene: TRBD1
j_gene: TRBJ2-7
abundance: many
CDR3aa: CATSDLRTGAEQYF
CDR3nt: TGTGCCACCAGTGATTTGCGGACAGGGGCCGAGCAGTACTTC

v_gene: TRBV6-2/TRBV6-3
d_gene: -
j_gene: TRBJ2-6
abundance: few
CDR3aa: CASSWLSGANVLTF
CDR3nt: TGTGCCAGCAGTTGGCTTTCTGGGGCCAACGTCCTGACTTTC

v_gene: TRBV20-1
d_gene: -
j_gene: TRBJ2-7
abundance: -
CDR3aa: CSARGYNEQYF
CDR3nt: TGCAGTGCTAGGGGATACAACGAGCAGTACTTC

v_gene: TRBV28
d_gene: TRBD1
j_gene: TRBJ2-7
abundance: many
CDR3aa: CASSSGQSYEQYF
CDR3nt: TGTGCCAGCAGTTCGGGACAGTCCTACGAGCAGTACTTC

v_gene: TRBV11-2
d_gene: TRBD1
j_gene: TRBJ2-6
abundance: few
CDR3aa: CASSTRPGQGYSGANVLTF
CDR3nt: TGTGCCAGCAGCACACGTCCGGGACAGGGGTACTCTGGGGCCAACGTCCTGACTTTC

v_gene: TRBV6-1
d_gene: TRBD1
j_gene: TRBJ1-2
abundance: few
CDR3aa: CASSDDRAGYGYTF
CDR3nt: TGTGCCAGCAGTGACGACAGGGCCGGCTATGGCTACACCTTC

v_gene: TRBV12-3/TRBV12-4
d_gene: -
j_gene: TRBJ1-4
abundance: many
CDR3aa: CASRPDMATNEKLFF
CDR3nt: TGTGCCAGCAGACCAGACATGGCAACTAATGAAAAACTGTTTTTT

v_gene: TRBV11-2
d_gene: -
j_gene: TRBJ2-7
abundance: many
CDR3aa: CASSLAGWNVEQYF
CDR3nt: TGTGCCAGCAGCTTAGCGGGGTGGAATGTCGAGCAGTACTTC

v_gene: TRBV10-3
d_gene: -
j_gene: TRBJ1-1
abundance: few
CDR3aa: CAIRGALGVNTEAFF
CDR3nt: TGTGCCATCAGGGGGGCTCTCGGCGTGAACACTGAAGCTTTCTTT

v_gene: TRBV5-1
d_gene: TRBD1
j_gene: TRBJ1-1
abundance: few
CDR3aa: CASSTAGGNTEAFF
CDR3nt: TGCGCCAGCAGCACAGCAGGGGGGAACACTGAAGCTTTCTTT

v_gene: TRBV7-3
d_gene: TRBD2
j_gene: TRBJ2-7
abundance: few
CDR3aa: CASSPGGAGDYEQYF
CDR3nt: TGTGCCAGCAGCCCCGGAGGGGCGGGAGACTACGAGCAGTACTTC

v_gene: TRBV3-1
d_gene: -
j_gene: TRBJ2-7
abundance: -
CDR3aa: CASNVLPDSFEQYF
CDR3nt: TGTGCCAGCAACGTTCTGCCGGACAGTTTCGAGCAGTACTTC

v_gene: TRBV6-1
d_gene: -
j_gene: TRBJ2-7
abundance: -
CDR3aa: CASSPYRGERSNEQYF
CDR3nt: TGTGCCAGCAGTCCATACCGGGGTGAAAGGAGCAACGAGCAGTACTTC

v_gene: TRBV14
d_gene: -
j_gene: TRBJ1-2
abundance: many
CDR3aa: CASSQERHYGYTF
CDR3nt: TGTGCCAGCAGCCAAGAACGGCACTATGGCTACACCTTC

v_gene: TRBV14
d_gene: TRBD1
j_gene: TRBJ2-7
abundance: -
CDR3aa: CASSQVSEQGSSYEQYF
CDR3nt: TGTGCCAGCAGCCAAGTTAGCGAACAGGGGAGCTCCTACGAGCAGTACTTC

v_gene: TRBV2
d_gene: -
j_gene: TRBJ2-7
abundance: many
CDR3aa: CASSERVAGSEQYF
CDR3nt: TGTGCCAGCAGTGAAAGGGTTGCGGGGAGCGAGCAGTACTTC

v_gene: TRBV6-2/TRBV6-3
d_gene: TRBD2
j_gene: TRBJ2-1
abundance: once
CDR3aa: CASSPTSGSGNEQFF
CDR3nt: TGTGCCAGCAGCCCTACGAGCGGGAGTGGCAATGAGCAGTTCTTC

v_gene: TRBV20-1
d_gene: -
j_gene: TRBJ1-2
abundance: -
CDR3aa: CSARRALDGYTF
CDR3nt: TGCAGTGCTAGAAGGGCTTTGGATGGCTACACCTTC

v_gene: TRBV12-5
d_gene: -
j_gene: TRBJ1-1
abundance: many
CDR3aa: CASGFGNMNTEAFF
CDR3nt: TGTGCTAGTGGTTTTGGAAATATGAACACTGAAGCTTTCTTT

v_gene: TRBV20-1
d_gene: -
j_gene: TRBJ1-2
abundance: many
CDR3aa: CSARVDYGYTF
CDR3nt: TGCAGTGCTAGGGTTGACTATGGCTACACCTTC

v_gene: TRBV11-2
d_gene: -
j_gene: TRBJ2-7
abundance: -
CDR3aa: CASSLTDGPYEQYF
CDR3nt: TGTGCCAGCAGCTTAACAGACGGTCCCTACGAGCAGTACTTC

v_gene: TRBV5-6
d_gene: TRBD2
j_gene: TRBJ2-1
abundance: -
CDR3aa: CASSLSGDYNKQFF
CDR3nt: TGTGCCAGCAGTCTTAGCGGGGACTACAATAAGCAGTTCTTC

v_gene: TRBV6-1
d_gene: -
j_gene: TRBJ2-4
abundance: -
CDR3aa: CASTSWRENLAKNIQYF
CDR3nt: TGTGCCAGCACCTCGTGGAGAGAGAACCTAGCCAAAAACATTCAGTACTTC

v_gene: TRBV20-1
d_gene: TRBD1
j_gene: TRBJ1-5
abundance: -
CDR3aa: CSAKTDRGNSQPQHF
CDR3nt: TGCAGTGCTAAGACTGACAGGGGAAACTCTCAGCCCCAGCATTTT

v_gene: TRBV5-6
d_gene: -
j_gene: TRBJ1-1
abundance: -
CDR3aa: CASSLGTSTEAFF
CDR3nt: TGTGCCAGCAGCTTGGGGACATCCACTGAAGCTTTCTTT

v_gene: TRBV30
d_gene: TRBD2
j_gene: TRBJ2-1
abundance: -
CDR3aa: CAAASGPNEQFF
CDR3nt: TGTGCCGCCGCTAGCGGTCCCAATGAGCAGTTCTTC

v_gene: TRBV9
d_gene: -
j_gene: TRBJ1-1
abundance: many
CDR3aa: CASSVVSGTEAFF
CDR3nt: TGTGCCAGCAGCGTAGTTTCCGGGACTGAAGCTTTCTTT

v_gene: TRBV12-3/TRBV12-4
d_gene: -
j_gene: TRBJ2-5
abundance: many
CDR3aa: CASSTDGTQYF
CDR3nt: TGTGCCAGCAGTACCGACGGGACCCAGTACTTC